This is a list of T cell receptor beta chains from one sample in a study of cytomegalovirus exposure and HLA in healthy donors. Sequenced by immunoSEQ multiplex PCR; TCRdb stores in-frame clones only, minus some. The sample has approximately 240,000 clones, around nine tenths seen once; the top ten hold more than 0.8%. The specimen sequenced was PBMCs. The receptor source for this set is a woman aged 18-29 years in good health and CMV-seronegative. Each CDR3 is given with its conserved first and last residue. Fields, in order: CDR3 length, V gene, J gene, clone size, D gene, CDR3 protein, CDR3 DNA. The D gene is left open where the match is weak. The size field is filled for only some rows; it gives once, few, many or a size class.

>13|TRBV6-5|TRBJ1-2|few|TRBD1
CASSPTGDYGYTF
TGTGCCAGCAGCCCAACAGGGGACTATGGCTACACCTTC
>15|TRBV7-2|TRBJ1-5|few|-
CASSLLRTRGQPQHF
TGTGCCAGCAGCTTACTCAGGACCCGGGGTCAGCCCCAGCATTTT
>14|TRBV27|TRBJ1-2|-|TRBD1
CASSPWTGTGGYTF
TGTGCCAGCAGTCCCTGGACAGGGACGGGTGGCTACACCTTC
>15|TRBV5-1|TRBJ2-6|-|TRBD2
CASSWGGSGANVLTF
TGCGCCAGCAGCTGGGGGGGGTCGGGGGCCAACGTCCTGACTTTC
>15|TRBV2|TRBJ1-2|-|TRBD1
CARGGRGRRDYGYTF
TGTGCCAGGGGGGGCAGGGGGCGCCGGGACTATGGCTACACCTTC
>16|TRBV6-5|TRBJ2-1|-|TRBD1
CASSSYGQGVDNEQFF
TGTGCCAGCAGTTCTTACGGACAGGGGGTCGACAATGAGCAGTTCTTC
>14|TRBV27|TRBJ2-1|few|TRBD2
CASGTSGAYNEQFF
TGTGCCAGTGGGACTAGCGGGGCCTACAATGAGCAGTTCTTC
>17|TRBV5-1|TRBJ2-1|-|TRBD2
CASSFGTSGGALNEQFF
TGCGCCAGCAGCTTCGGAACTAGCGGGGGGGCCCTCAATGAGCAGTTCTTC
>16|TRBV4-1|TRBJ2-1|-|TRBD2
CASSQEWGLAGGRWFF
TGCGCCAGCAGCCAAGAATGGGGACTAGCGGGAGGGCGATGGTTCTTC
>16|TRBV7-9|TRBJ2-1|-|TRBD2
CASSLGRLAGGYEQFF
TGTGCCAGCAGCTTAGGAAGGCTAGCGGGGGGCTATGAGCAGTTCTTC
>16|TRBV7-9|TRBJ2-7|-|TRBD1
CASSLEAGTETYEQYF
TGTGCCAGCAGCTTAGAGGCCGGGACAGAGACCTACGAGCAGTACTTC
>11|TRBV7-2|TRBJ2-7|-|-
CASGHTYEQYF
TGTGCCAGCGGCCATACATACGAGCAGTACTTC
>15|TRBV21-1|TRBJ1-5|-|-
CASSKDRECDQPQHF
TGTGCCAGCAGCAAAGACAGGGAGTGTGATCAGCCCCAGCATTTT
>14|TRBV5-6|TRBJ1-1|-|TRBD1
CASSLGQGGTEAFF
TGTGCCAGCAGCTTGGGACAGGGAGGCACTGAAGCTTTCTTT
>16|TRBV5-1|TRBJ2-2|-|-
CASGPQGLMNTGELFF
TGCGCCAGCGGTCCCCAGGGATTAATGAACACCGGGGAGCTGTTTTTT
>15|TRBV6-6|TRBJ2-7|-|TRBD1
CASKTKGQGGYEQYF
TGTGCCAGCAAAACAAAGGGACAGGGGGGCTACGAGCAGTACTTC